This T cell receptor (beta chain) is from a study of somatic mutations in cytotoxic T cells in rheumatoid arthritis. The germline V gene encodes CDR1 SGDLS and CDR2 YYNGEE. The CDR3 totals 18 residues. Trimming took off 4 bases at V and 1 base at J, with 23 bases between the two ends. Assay: immunoSEQ multiplex PCR; the TCRdb copy retains only in-frame clones and omits some. The sample lists 15,000 to 20,000 clones, over 60% occurring once. This rearrangement joins TRBV9 to TRBJ1-1, with D possibly being TRBD1 (6 bases). What was sequenced was CD8+ T cells sorted from blood. The source of this sequence is an adult with rheumatoid arthritis. CDR3 amino acids: CASSNSGDKYTRNTEAFF. The CDR3 DNA sequence: TGTGCCAGCAGCAACTCCGGGGACAAATACACCCGGAACACTGAAGCTTTCTTT.